This TCR beta chain was sequenced during a study of T cells after yellow fever vaccination. Template switching with 5'RACE generated the TCR cDNA and added a universal primer site and UMIs. TCRdb redid the calling of the 5' RACE reads with MiXCR, one entry per CDR3 protein. The table records 620,000 or so distinct CDR3 sequences, less than 20% of them present only once. This clonotype was picked up a small number of times. No antigen is known for it. The V end was cut by 8 bases, the J end by 8 bases, with 19 bases between. Germline lookup yields CDR1 LNHDA and CDR2 SQIVND (reference sequence). The length of the CDR3 is 14 residues. Study-level results: Primary-vaccination clones mostly resurfaced post-booster (less than 98% CD4, under 90% CD8).

The TCR comes from a man younger than 30 who received the YFV17D yellow fever vaccine. The chain couples TRBV19 to TRBJ2-1; a weak D match, TRBD2 (6 bases). Material: PBMCs, obtained roughly 5 days after the first yellow fever vaccination. The CDR3 reads CASGLTRRADEQFF. Written as DNA, the CDR3 is TGTGCCAGTGGATTGACTAGGAGGGCCGATGAGCAGTTCTTC.